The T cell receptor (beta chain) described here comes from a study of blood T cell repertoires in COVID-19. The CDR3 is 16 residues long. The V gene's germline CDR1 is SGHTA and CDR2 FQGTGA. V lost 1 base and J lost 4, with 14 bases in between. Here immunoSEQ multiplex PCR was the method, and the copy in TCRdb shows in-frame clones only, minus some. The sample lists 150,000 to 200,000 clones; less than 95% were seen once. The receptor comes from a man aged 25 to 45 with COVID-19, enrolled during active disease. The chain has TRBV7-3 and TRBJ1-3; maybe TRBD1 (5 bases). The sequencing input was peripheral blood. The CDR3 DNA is TGTGCCAGCAGCTTAAGCCCCCCAGGGTACGGAAACACCATATATTTT. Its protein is CASSLSPPGYGNTIYF.